Following are 8 T cell receptor beta chains from one sample sequenced in a study of T cells in Graves' hyperthyroidism and ophthalmopathy. RNA transcripts served as the template for amplifying TCR beta CDR3 regions. HTBI primers were the set used in a first-round RT-PCR of the TCR CDR3. Via MiXCR, TCRdb re-called the multiplex PCR reads, giving one row per CDR3 protein. The sample lists fewer than 850,000 distinct CDR3 sequences, approximately 15% occurring once. Material for sequencing was blood. The receptors originated from a man aged 50 to 60 with Graves' hyperthyroidism.

This clonotype was seen a handful of times. The chain links TRBV20-1 to TRBJ2-3, with TRBD2 matching over 7 bases. The CDR3 has 16 amino acids. V shed 1 base, J shed 3 bases, and the junction held 10 bases outside the gene matches. Looked up from germline, CDR1 is DFQATT and CDR2 is SNEGSKA (reference sequence). The CDR3 loop reads CSARGGEGGGTDTQYF. Written as DNA, the CDR3 is TGCAGTGCTAGAGGAGGGGAGGGAGGCGGGACAGATACGCAGTATTTT.

The chain uses TRBV24-1 and TRBJ1-2, with D possibly matching TRBD1 (5 bases). This CDR3 is built from 13 residues. Looked up from germline, CDR1 is KGHDR and CDR2 is SFDVKD. V lost 0 bases to trimming and J lost 8 bases, with 9 bases between them. CDR3 nucleotides: TGTGCCACCAGTGATTTGCAGGGTCGGGGCTACACCTTC. Translated: CATSDLQGRGYTF.

This clonotype appeared many times. The V gene is TRBV29-1, the J gene TRBJ1-1; D unresolved. The germline CDR1 and CDR2 sequences are SQVTM and ANQGSEA. The CDR3 is 12 amino acids. V gave up 4 bases and J gave up 5 bases, with 11 bases separating them. CDR3 region: CSVAGPGTEAFF. The CDR3 DNA reads as TGCAGCGTTGCCGGCCCGGGGACTGAAGCTTTCTTT.

This clonotype came up many times. This chain links TRBV28 with TRBJ2-1; 7 bases are shared with TRBD1. CDR3 size: 19 residues. With 4 bases clipped from V and 0 bases from J, the junction kept 15 bases outside the gene matches. CDR1 is MDHEN, CDR2 SYDVKM, per germline. This CDR3 is CASSSPGAHRGSSYNEQFF. In DNA form, the CDR3 reads TGTGCCAGCAGTTCGCCAGGGGCACACAGGGGTAGCTCCTACAATGAGCAGTTCTTC.

This clonotype was seen ten or more times. This chain links TRBV29-1 with TRBJ1-1, with D possibly matching TRBD1 (5 bases). This CDR3 region has 11 residues. Per germline, CDR1 SQVTM and CDR2 ANQGSEA. With 5 bases removed from V and 6 bases from J, the gap between germline ends came to 10 bases. As DNA, the CDR3 is TGCAGCGTTACATCGGGGCCTGAAGCTTTCTTT. Translated, it gives CSVTSGPEAFF.

In this sample, this clonotype turned up many times. This chain uses TRBV28 with TRBJ2-1; tentatively, D is TRBD1 (5 bases). Germline values: CDR1 MDHEN, CDR2 SYDVKM. The CDR3 sequence is 12 residues long. Trimming took off 10 bases at V and 5 bases at J, with 12 bases between the two ends. CDR3 amino acids: CATLRGNNEQFF. The CDR3 DNA sequence: TGTGCCACCCTAAGGGGCAACAATGAGCAGTTCTTC.

At least ten counts were recorded for this clonotype. The CDR3 reads CASRFSGRAIFYNEQFF. The DNA for the CDR3 is TGTGCCAGCAGATTTAGCGGGAGGGCCATATTCTACAATGAGCAGTTCTTC. This sequence joins TRBV27 and TRBJ2-1; 11 bases are a match to TRBD2. The CDR3 spans 17 residues. V lost 6 bases to trimming and J lost 3 bases; unmatched junction nucleotides: 10. Germline values: CDR1 MNHEY, CDR2 SMNVEV (reference sequence).

This clonotype came up a few times. The CDR3 DNA reads as TGCAGTGCTAGGGAAGGGTCCCACGAGCAGTACTTC. Translating it yields CSAREGSHEQYF. The V and J genes are TRBV20-1 and TRBJ2-7; unclear D gene. Germline CDR1 is DFQATT and CDR2 is SNEGSKA (reference sequence). V was clipped by 3 bases and J by 5 bases, with 11 bases between them. The CDR3 has 12 residues.